The clone carrying this T cell receptor (beta chain) has at least ten counts. Its antigen is unidentified. Disease lasting under 3 months, a NOSPECS grade of at least 4, and a Clinical Activity Score of at least 3 were features of the ophthalmopathy patients. Germline CDR1 reads DFQATT; CDR2 reads SNEGSKA (reference sequence). V shed 2 bases and J shed 10 bases, with 12 bases lying between them. The CDR3 has 13 residues. TCR beta CDR3 region amplification was performed from RNA transcripts. TCR CDR3 underwent first-round RT-PCR with the HTBI primer set. TCRdb itself ran the multiplex PCR reads through MiXCR, one entry per CDR3 protein. The sample holds about 500,000 distinct CDR3 sequences; more than 15% are singletons and the top ten take 25% to 35%. This specimen comes from a study of T cells in Graves' hyperthyroidism and ophthalmopathy. Study-level points and caveats: Before onset, ophthalmopathy was predicted by the model a median 6.5 months earlier. Using 13 V-J features, a model discriminated ophthalmopathy from stable hyperthyroidism. Most thyroid clonotypes expanded above 0.001 appeared in blood too.

The origin of this receptor is a woman aged 25-40 years with Graves' ophthalmopathy. Sequencing was done on a sample of blood. The J gene is TRBJ1-6, the V gene TRBV20-1, with D possibly TRBD1 on 5 matching bases. The CDR3 DNA reads as TGCAGTGCTAGACAGGGAATTGGCTCACCCCTCCACTTT. Translated: CSARQGIGSPLHF.